This TCR beta chain derives from a study of blood T cells in healthy people across ages. About this clonotype: What it binds is not known.

Study-wide findings and caveats: The authors considered diversity estimates from one million T cells to be underestimates.

Combining a sample-barcoded 5' primer with a J-beta primer mix, a second PCR ran for roughly 6 to 12 cycles. TCRdb independently ran MiXCR on the 5' RACE reads; one entry per CDR3 protein. The sample yields about 1.5 million distinct CDR3 sequences, approximately 39% seen once. With V trimmed by 4 bases and J by 5 bases, 7 bases remained unmatched. The CDR3 totals 15 residues. Per the germline V gene, CDR1 is LGHNA and CDR2 is YNFKEQ. The V call is TRBV4-2, the J call TRBJ1-4, with 7 bases aligning to TRBD1. This receptor was taken from a woman under 30 in good health. Sequencing was done on a sample of blood. Written as DNA, the CDR3 is TGTGCCAGCAGCCTACGACAGGGTTTAAATGAAAAACTGTTTTTT. Encoded protein: CASSLRQGLNEKLFF.